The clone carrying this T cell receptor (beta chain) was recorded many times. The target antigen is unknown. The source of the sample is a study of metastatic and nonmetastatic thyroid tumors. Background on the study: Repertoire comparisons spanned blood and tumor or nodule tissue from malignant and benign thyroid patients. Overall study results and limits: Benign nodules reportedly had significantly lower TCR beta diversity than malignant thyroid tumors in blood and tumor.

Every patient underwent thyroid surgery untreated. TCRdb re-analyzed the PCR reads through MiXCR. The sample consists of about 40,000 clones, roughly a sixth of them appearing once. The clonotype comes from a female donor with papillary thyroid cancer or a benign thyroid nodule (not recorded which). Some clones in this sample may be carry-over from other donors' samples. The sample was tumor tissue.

This CDR3 is CASSKLAGSNTGELFF. In DNA form, the CDR3 reads TGTGCCAGTAGTAAACTAGCGGGTTCGAACACCGGGGAGCTGTTTTTT. The J gene is TRBJ2-2, the V gene TRBV19; 9 positions match TRBD2. V dropped 4 bases and J dropped 0; count of bases not matched to a gene: 3. The germline V gene has CDR1 LNHDA and CDR2 SQIVND (reference sequence). The CDR3 is made up of 16 amino acids.